The next 7 T cell receptor beta chains were all read from a single sample in a study of control samples from healthy donors and cancer patients. Data came from immunoSEQ multiplex PCR; TCRdb stores just in-frame clones and leaves some out. The sample lists about 77,000 clones; roughly 92% were seen once. The material sequenced was blood. The receptors shown here come from a woman aged 60 to 75 in good health.

This rearrangement joins TRBV7-9 to TRBJ1-1; D is ambiguous. CDR1 and CDR2 (germline): SEHNR, FQNEAQ (reference sequence). V lost 0 bases and J 1 base, leaving 9 bases between the germline ends. This CDR3 is 15 amino acids long. The CDR3 DNA reads as TGTGCCAGCAGCTTAGCTGGACTCACGAACACTGAAGCTTTCTTT. It codes for CASSLAGLTNTEAFF.

This clone was seen only once. The chain is built from TRBV30 and TRBJ1-6, with D tentatively TRBD1 (5 bases). The CDR3 is 16 amino acids. Trimming cost V 0 bases and J 9 bases, with 18 bases left between them. Looked up from germline, CDR1 is GTSNPN and CDR2 is SVGIG (reference sequence). Here the CDR3 reads CAWSVLQGVGISPLHF. CDR3 coding DNA: TGTGCCTGGAGTGTACTCCAGGGAGTAGGGATTTCACCCCTCCACTTT.

The V call is TRBV3-1 (or the pseudogene TRBV3-2), the J call TRBJ2-7, with D uncertain. The CDR3 spans 11 residues. Germline CDR1 is LGHDT and CDR2 is YNNKEL (reference sequence). Trimming removed 3 bases from V and 5 bases from J, with 5 bases in between. Here the CDR3 reads CASSQLDEQYF. DNA for the CDR3: TGTGCCAGCAGCCAGCTGGACGAGCAGTACTTC.

The CDR3 DNA is TGTGCCAGCAGCTTGCGGGACAGGGGCTTTTACTATGGCTACACCTTC. Translation gives CASSLRDRGFYYGYTF. V usage is TRBV7-2 and J usage is TRBJ1-2; TRBD1 matches at 10 bases. Trimming cost V 3 bases and J 3 bases; bases outside gene matches: 7. In germline, CDR1 is SGHTA, CDR2 FQGNSA. The CDR3 covers 16 residues. The full variable domain, with the rest looked up from reference TRBV7-2 and TRBJ1-2, is GAGVSQSPSNKVTEKGKDVELRCDPISGHTALYWYRQSLGQGLEFLIYFQGNSAPDKSGLPSDRFSAERTGGSVSTLTIQRTQQEDSAVYLCASSLRDRGFYYGYTFGSGTRLTVV.

The chain combines TRBV28 with TRBJ1-1; 8 bases match TRBD1. The CDR3 is 15 residues long. Germline assignment: CDR1 MDHEN and CDR2 SYDVKM. Unmatched junction bases numbered 8, after V lost 1 base and J lost 7 bases. The CDR3 sequence is CASSLFQGARNEAFF. The CDR3 nucleotides read TGTGCCAGCAGTTTATTCCAGGGGGCGCGTAATGAAGCTTTCTTT.

V usage is TRBV28 and J usage is TRBJ1-2, with 12 bases identical to TRBD1. Germline loops: CDR1 MDHEN, CDR2 SYDVKM. This CDR3 contains 14 residues. The J segment lost 6 bases and the V segment lost 8 bases, leaving 7 bases of the junction unmatched. CDR3 loop: CASVPGQGANGYTF. For the CDR3, the DNA is TGTGCCAGCGTACCGGGACAGGGGGCAAATGGCTACACCTTC.

CDR3 residues: CASSTTGGNQPQHF. The CDR3 nucleotides are TGTGCCAGTAGTACCACAGGGGGCAATCAGCCCCAGCATTTT. This chain links TRBV19 with TRBJ1-5, with 7 bases matching TRBD1. The V gene end was trimmed by 4 bases and the J gene end by 2 bases; junction bases not matched to a gene: 2. This CDR3 is built from 14 residues. The germline V gene encodes CDR1 LNHDA and CDR2 SQIVND (reference sequence).